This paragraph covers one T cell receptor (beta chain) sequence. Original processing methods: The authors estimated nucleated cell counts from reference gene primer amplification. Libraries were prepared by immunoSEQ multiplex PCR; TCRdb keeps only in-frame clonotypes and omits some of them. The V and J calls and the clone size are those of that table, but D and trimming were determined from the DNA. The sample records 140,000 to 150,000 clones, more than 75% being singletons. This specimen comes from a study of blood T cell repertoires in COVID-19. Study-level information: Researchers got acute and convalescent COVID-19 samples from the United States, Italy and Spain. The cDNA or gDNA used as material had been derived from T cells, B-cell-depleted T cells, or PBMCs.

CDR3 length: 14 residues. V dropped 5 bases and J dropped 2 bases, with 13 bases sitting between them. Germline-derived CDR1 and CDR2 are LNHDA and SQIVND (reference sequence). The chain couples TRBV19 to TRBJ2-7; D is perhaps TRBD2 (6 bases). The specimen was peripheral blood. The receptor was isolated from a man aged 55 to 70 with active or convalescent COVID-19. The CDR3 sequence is CASSPLAEPYEQYF. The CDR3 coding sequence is TGTGCCAGTAGTCCCTTAGCGGAGCCCTACGAGCAGTACTTC.